These 31 T cell receptor beta chains were sequenced from one sample in a study of control samples from healthy donors and cancer patients. TCRdb keeps only in-frame clones here, not all; method: immunoSEQ multiplex PCR. The sample yields around 110,000 clones, 75% to 90% seen once. The sequencing input was PBMCs. The receptors stem from a woman in her forties or fifties with colorectal cancer.

In this sample, this clone turned up a few times. The CDR3: CASSPDEKLFF. The DNA of the CDR3 is TGTGCCAGCTCACCGGACGAAAAACTGTTTTTT. The gene calls are TRBV18 and TRBJ1-4; D call uncertain. Per germline, CDR1 KGHSH and CDR2 LQKENI. The CDR3 has 11 residues. The ends were cut back, 3 bases at V and 8 bases at J, with 4 bases in the middle.

The gene calls are TRBV19 and TRBJ2-5; D perhaps matches TRBD2 (5 bases). CDR3 size: 14 residues. Per the germline V gene, CDR1 is LNHDA and CDR2 is SQIVND (reference sequence). V shed 1 base and J shed 4 bases, with 10 bases lying between them. The CDR3 bases are TGTGCCAGTAGTATAGGGATACTAGGAGAGACCCAGTACTTC. It codes for CASSIGILGETQYF.

Turning to this clone: Different DNA sequences within this sample yield the same CDR3. The CDR3 coding sequence is TGTGCCAGCAGCCAAGCCCCGGACCAACCCCAGCATTTT. Its translation is CASSQAPDQPQHF. The chain employs TRBV3-1 (or the pseudogene TRBV3-2) and TRBJ1-5; D gene ambiguous. Germline V gene lookup returns CDR1 LGHDT and CDR2 YNNKEL (reference sequence). This CDR3 region has 13 residues. The V gene lost 1 base and the J gene lost 10 bases, with 11 bases spanning the gap.

The chain uses TRBV18 and TRBJ2-1; 8 nucleotides agree with TRBD2. This CDR3 has 13 amino acids. V trimming: 3 bases; J trimming: 10 bases; junction bases outside the gene matches: 5. Germline loops: CDR1 KGHSH, CDR2 LQKENI. In DNA, the CDR3 is TGTGCCAGCTCACCCGGGGGGGGGAACGAGCAGTTCTTC. Its protein is CASSPGGGNEQFF.

The chain combines TRBV27 with TRBJ1-4, with 8 bases identical to TRBD1. Looked up from germline, CDR1 is MNHEY and CDR2 is SMNVEV (reference sequence). V lost 5 bases, J lost 5 bases, and 10 bases stayed unmatched. This CDR3 region has 16 residues. The DNA for the CDR3 is TGTGCCAGCAGTCGGCGTGGACAGGGAGAGAATGAAAAACTGTTTTTT. Amino acid sequence: CASSRRGQGENEKLFF.

J is TRBJ1-1 and V is TRBV4-1, with D maybe TRBD1 (5 bases). Germline V CDR1 and CDR2: MGHRA, YSYEKL. V was pared by 5 bases and J by 4 bases, with 29 bases between. This CDR3 spans 19 amino acids. The CDR3 sequence: CASSESNSPGREFGTEAFF. CDR3 nucleotide sequence: TGCGCCAGCAGCGAAAGTAACTCCCCGGGGCGAGAGTTTGGCACTGAAGCTTTCTTT.

The chain employs TRBV7-8 and TRBJ2-5, with D hard to call. CDR1 is SGHVS, CDR2 FQNEAQ, per germline. This CDR3 is 12 amino acids long. The V and J ends lost 2 bases and 3 bases respectively, with 4 bases between them. CDR3 sequence: CASSLPKETQYF. CDR3 in DNA: TGTGCCAGCAGCTTACCGAAAGAGACCCAGTACTTC.

This clone is medium-sized in the sample. The rearrangement joins TRBV9 to TRBJ1-6, with 7 bases fitting TRBD1. Germline trimming cut 3 bases from V and 7 bases from J; bases unmatched to any gene: 4. This CDR3 is built from 14 residues. CDR1 and CDR2 from the germline V gene are SGDLS and YYNGEE. The CDR3 region is CASSEGTVNSPLHF. Here the CDR3 DNA reads TGTGCCAGCAGCGAAGGGACAGTAAATTCACCCCTCCACTTT.

The CDR3 spells CATSDPSGTLNEQFF. In nucleotides, the CDR3 is TGTGCCACCAGTGATCCCTCCGGGACTCTCAATGAGCAGTTCTTC. The chain uses TRBV24-1 and TRBJ2-1, with TRBD2 as a possible D gene (6 bases). This CDR3 has 15 residues. Trimming left V 3 bases short and J 6 bases short, with 14 bases between. The V gene's germline CDR1 is KGHDR and CDR2 SFDVKD.

The V call is TRBV6-5, the J call TRBJ2-3, with D possibly matching TRBD2 (6 bases). Trimming removed 7 bases at V and 1 base at J, with 15 bases between. This CDR3 contains 15 residues. Germline V gene sequence: CDR1 MNHEY, CDR2 SVGAGI. DNA for the CDR3: TGTGCCAGCACCGAATATAGCGGCGGCACAGATACGCAGTATTTT. Amino acids: CASTEYSGGTDTQYF.

The V and J genes are TRBV5-1 and TRBJ2-5; D may be TRBD2 (5 bases). Trimming cost V 7 bases and J 7 bases, with 23 bases left between them. The CDR3 loop spans 15 amino acids. The germline gives CDR1 SGHRS, CDR2 YFSETQ. Here the CDR3 reads CASSLLGLNRGTQYF. The CDR3 DNA reads TGCGCCAGCTCTCTCCTTGGACTCAACCGAGGGACCCAGTACTTC.

This chain connects TRBV14 to TRBJ2-7, with TRBD2 matching over 13 bases. The germline V gene encodes CDR1 SGHDN and CDR2 FVKESK. V trimming: 1 base; J trimming: 3 bases; junction bases outside the gene matches: 3. CDR3 size: 16 residues. The CDR3 sequence: CASSQGTSGSFYEQYF. In nucleotides, the CDR3 is TGTGCCAGCAGCCAAGGGACTAGCGGGAGTTTCTACGAGCAGTACTTC.

DNA of the CDR3: TGTGCCAGCAGCCTACGACAGGGCAGCACAGATACGCAGTATTTT. This codes for CASSLRQGSTDTQYF. V usage is TRBV11-3 and J usage is TRBJ2-3; 7 nucleotides match TRBD1. The germline gives CDR1 SGHNT, CDR2 YENEEA. V was clipped by 5 bases and J by 0 bases; unmatched bases: 5. The CDR3 has 15 amino acids.

This rearrangement joins TRBV6-5 to TRBJ1-5, with 9 bases matching TRBD1. The CDR3 extends over 14 amino acids. V shed 4 bases, J shed 6 bases, and the junction held 4 bases outside the gene matches. CDR1 and CDR2 from the germline V gene are MNHEY and SVGAGI. CDR3 region: CASSFDRGTQPQHF. CDR3 DNA: TGTGCCAGCAGTTTCGACAGGGGGACTCAGCCCCAGCATTTT.

CDR3 protein: CASSLSFHYEQYF. CDR3 nucleotides: TGTGCCAGCAGCTTATCTTTTCACTACGAGCAGTACTTC. This chain joins TRBV7-2 and TRBJ2-7, with D unresolved. V shed 2 bases and J shed 3 bases, with 8 bases lying between them. CDR3 size: 13 residues. The V gene's germline CDR1 is SGHTA and CDR2 FQGNSA.

The chain uses TRBV5-1 and TRBJ1-1; a possible D gene is TRBD1 (5 bases). Germline V lookup: CDR1 SGHRS, CDR2 YFSETQ. The V gene lost 1 base and the J gene lost 4 bases, with 11 bases spanning the gap. The CDR3 covers 14 residues. CDR3 protein: CASSLWGEGTEAFF. CDR3 nucleotide sequence: TGCGCCAGCAGCTTGTGGGGGGAAGGCACTGAAGCTTTCTTT.

J is TRBJ1-5 and V is TRBV15; TRBD1 aligns across 9 bases. Trimming cost V 5 bases and J 6 bases; bases outside gene matches: 11. Germline CDR1 is LNHNV and CDR2 is YYDKDF (reference sequence). This CDR3 has 16 residues. The CDR3 reads CATSGRRDRVSQPQHF. The CDR3 DNA sequence: TGTGCCACCAGCGGCCGACGGGACAGGGTTAGTCAGCCCCAGCATTTT.

The chain recombines TRBV2 with TRBJ2-7, with 7 nucleotides matching TRBD2. This CDR3 has 15 amino acids. Germline assignment: CDR1 SNHLY and CDR2 FYNNEI. After removal of 6 bases from V and 4 bases from J, the junction contained 12 bases not matched to a gene. The CDR3 here is CASRGDYRENYEQYF. The CDR3 nucleotides read TGTGCCAGCAGGGGGGACTACCGGGAGAATTACGAGCAGTACTTC.

As to this clone: Other nucleotide sequences in the sample specify the same CDR3. This chain links TRBV7-2 with TRBJ2-7, with TRBD2 identical over 10 bases. Trimming cost V 6 bases and J 0 bases; bases outside gene matches: 2. The CDR3 extends over 14 amino acids. Germline lookup yields CDR1 SGHTA and CDR2 FQGNSA. The CDR3 here is CASSRTSGSYEQYF. In DNA form, the CDR3 reads TGTGCCAGCAGTCGGACTAGCGGCTCCTACGAGCAGTACTTC.

This chain connects TRBV2 to TRBJ2-1; no firm D call. The CDR3 spans 14 residues. V lost 3 bases, J lost 0 bases, and 6 bases lay in between. Germline assignment: CDR1 SNHLY and CDR2 FYNNEI. In DNA, the CDR3 is TGTGCCAGCAGTGACGACCGCTCCTACAATGAGCAGTTCTTC. Translation: CASSDDRSYNEQFF.

The rearrangement joins TRBV7-3 to TRBJ2-1, with D uncertain. This CDR3 contains 14 residues. V was trimmed by 5 bases and J by 2 bases, leaving 10 bases between them. CDR1 is SGHTA and CDR2 is FQGTGA in the germline V gene. The CDR3 DNA sequence: TGTGCCAGCAGCCGCGGTATACCCTACAATGAGCAGTTCTTC. Encoded protein: CASSRGIPYNEQFF. Filled out from reference TRBV7-3 and TRBJ2-1, the complete variable domain reads GAGVSQTPSNKVTEKGKYVELRCDPISGHTALYWYRQSLGQGPEFLIYFQGTGAADDSGLPNDRFFAVRPEGSVSTLKIQRTERGDSAVYLCASSRGIPYNEQFFGPGTRLTVL.

V and J are TRBV5-1 and TRBJ2-5; TRBD2 matches at 10 bases. In germline, CDR1 is SGHRS, CDR2 YFSETQ. The CDR3 extends over 15 amino acids. V lost 5 bases and J lost 2; bases outside the gene matches: 6. CDR3 DNA sequence: TGCGCCAGCAGTAACCCTAGCGGGAGTCAAGAGACCCAGTACTTC. The encoded protein is CASSNPSGSQETQYF.

This rearrangement joins TRBV11-2 to TRBJ1-4, with no clear D. Trimming took off 6 bases at V and 6 bases at J, with 14 bases between the two ends. The CDR3 is 14 residues long. In germline, CDR1 is SGHAT, CDR2 FQNNGV. CDR3 nucleotide sequence: TGTGCCAGCAGTCCCATGCTGAACGATGAAAAACTGTTTTTT. It encodes CASSPMLNDEKLFF.

The chain employs TRBV28 and TRBJ1-6; tentative D call: TRBD1 (6 bases). The CDR3 totals 13 residues. CDR1 is MDHEN, CDR2 SYDVKM, per germline. Trimming pared 7 bases from V and 8 bases from J, leaving 12 bases between. The chain's CDR3 is CASTGQGYSPLHF. In DNA, the CDR3 is TGTGCCAGCACCGGGCAGGGGTATTCACCCCTCCACTTT.

The gene calls are TRBV28 and TRBJ2-5; 7 bases agree with TRBD1. Losses at the gene ends were 6 bases for V and 2 bases for J; bases not matched to a gene: 9. Germline lookup yields CDR1 MDHEN and CDR2 SYDVKM. This CDR3 comprises 15 residues. The CDR3 DNA sequence: TGTGCCAGCAGCGAACGAACGGGACAGCAAGAGACCCAGTACTTC. Protein product: CASSERTGQQETQYF.

The DNA of the CDR3 is TGCAGCGGGGGACTAGCGGGAGCCCATGAGCAGTTCTTC. As protein: CSGGLAGAHEQFF. The chain links TRBV29-1 to TRBJ2-1, with 14 bases lining up with TRBD2. Germline V CDR1 and CDR2: SQVTM, ANQGSEA. The CDR3 has 13 amino acids. Trimming took 7 bases from V and 8 from J; bases not matched to a gene: 4.

The CDR3 coding sequence is TGTGCCTGGTCTCGGGGGGGTGTCAACTATGGCTACACCTTC. Translation gives CAWSRGGVNYGYTF. V gene TRBV30 combines with J gene TRBJ1-2; D is possibly TRBD1 (5 bases). Trimming pared 5 bases from V and 2 bases from J, leaving 15 bases between. CDR1 and CDR2 from the germline V gene are GTSNPN and SVGIG (reference sequence). The CDR3 is 14 amino acids.

The chain carries TRBV19 and TRBJ2-2; D gene uncertain. The germline V gene has CDR1 LNHDA and CDR2 SQIVND (reference sequence). Trimming pared 4 bases from V and 8 bases from J, leaving 17 bases between. The CDR3 spans 15 residues. The CDR3 is CASSTTHRVRGELFF. The CDR3 DNA reads TGTGCCAGTAGTACGACTCATAGGGTTCGGGGGGAGCTGTTTTTT.

The CDR3 bases are TGTGCCAGTAGTTCCCAGAGGGTGGTGAACACTGAAGCTTTCTTT. Its translation is CASSSQRVVNTEAFF. This chain connects TRBV19 to TRBJ1-1; no firm D call. The germline V gene encodes CDR1 LNHDA and CDR2 SQIVND (reference sequence). The V end was cut by 5 bases, the J end by 0 bases, with 13 bases between. The CDR3 has 15 amino acids.

The genes are TRBV18 and TRBJ2-5; possibly TRBD1 or TRBD2 for D (5 bases each). Germline lookup yields CDR1 KGHSH and CDR2 LQKENI. Trimming shortened V by 5 bases and J by 2 bases, and 15 bases separated the two germline ends. The CDR3 loop spans 15 amino acids. The DNA of the CDR3 is TGTGCCAGCTCAGTGTATCGGGACGTACAAGAGACCCAGTACTTC. Translating gives CASSVYRDVQETQYF.

This clone was picked up one time. At one of its ends the junction is not consistent with the germline gene, which may arise from a read error. The chain links TRBV4-1 to TRBJ2-5; 9 bases match TRBD2. Germline CDR1 is MGHRA and CDR2 is YSYEKL. The CDR3 is 15 residues long. CDR3 in DNA: TGCGTCAGCAGCCAAGATCAAGGACTAGCGGAGACCCAGTACTTC. It is translated as CVSSQDQGLAETQYF.